The 16 T cell receptor beta chains below all came from one sample that was sequenced in a study of identical twins. One entry per CDR3 protein results from TCRdb running MiXCR on the 5' RACE reads. The data hold some 1,700,000 distinct CDR3 sequences, with 32% observed a single time. Sample: cord blood. All receptors derive from a newborn girl in good health.

This chain joins TRBV4-1 and TRBJ2-7, with D perhaps TRBD2 (6 bases). V gave up 0 bases and J gave up 0 bases, with 9 bases separating them. The CDR3 runs 15 residues. CDR1 MGHRA and CDR2 YSYEKL come from the germline V gene. CDR3 in amino acids: CASSQEEGFSYEQYF. The CDR3 DNA is TGCGCCAGCAGCCAAGAGGAGGGTTTCTCCTACGAGCAGTACTTC.

V usage is TRBV9 and J usage is TRBJ1-5, with 7 bases fitting TRBD1. The CDR3 length is 15 residues. Germline V gives CDR1 SGDLS, CDR2 YYNGEE. J gave up 6 bases and V 1 base, and 7 bases lay outside the gene matches. The CDR3 reads CASSVTGAFGQPQHF. The DNA of the CDR3 is TGTGCCAGCAGCGTAACAGGGGCCTTTGGTCAGCCCCAGCATTTT.

The V gene is TRBV20-1, the J gene TRBJ1-1, with D possibly TRBD1 on 5 matching bases. Germline loops: CDR1 DFQATT, CDR2 SNEGSKA (reference sequence). This CDR3 spans 13 amino acids. V was cut by 5 bases and J by 0 bases, with 10 bases left in between. CDR3 residues: CSAWDRMNTEAFF. CDR3 coding DNA: TGCAGTGCTTGGGACCGCATGAACACTGAAGCTTTCTTT.

This clonotype has only a few counts. The J gene is TRBJ2-3, the V gene TRBV6-5; the D gene could be TRBD1 or TRBD2 (5 bases each). V gave up 0 bases and J gave up 2 bases, with 18 bases separating them. This CDR3 region has 18 residues. Germline CDR1 MNHEY, CDR2 SVGAGI. The CDR3 region has the DNA TGTGCCAGCAGTTACTCGAAACCGGGACGGGCTGCCACAGATACGCAGTATTTT. Its protein is CASSYSKPGRAATDTQYF.

The V call is TRBV3-1, the J call TRBJ2-3; 11 positions match TRBD1. Germline CDR1 is LGHDT and CDR2 is YNNKEL (reference sequence). Trimming removed 8 bases from V and 10 bases from J; junction bases left unmatched: 5. This CDR3 contains 12 residues. The CDR3 DNA is TGTGCCAGCGGGACAGGGGGAGCTGCGCAGTATTTT. It is translated as CASGTGGAAQYF.

In the case of this clonotype: Possible read error: a much larger clone is one base away. The rearrangement links TRBV4-2 to TRBJ2-5; possible D gene TRBD2, 6 bases. Germline V gene data show CDR1 as LGHNA and CDR2 as YNFKEQ. Trimming pared 0 bases from V and 11 bases from J, leaving 22 bases between. The CDR3 length is 16 residues. CDR3 in amino acids: CASSQDHATRHNEQYF. CDR3 DNA sequence: TGTGCCAGCAGCCAAGATCATGCGACTAGACACAATGAGCAGTACTTC.

This clonotype was seen a few times. The J gene is TRBJ1-2, the V gene TRBV6-6; 7 nucleotides agree with TRBD1. The CDR3 covers 13 residues. CDR1 and CDR2 from the germline V gene are MNHNY and SVGAGI (reference sequence). V lost 2 bases, J lost 5 bases, and 2 bases stayed unmatched. CDR3 amino acids: CASSYQGGYGYTF. DNA of the CDR3: TGTGCCAGCAGTTACCAGGGGGGGTATGGCTACACCTTC.

The V gene is TRBV6-2 or TRBV6-3, the J gene TRBJ2-5; TRBD2 matches 9 bases. The CDR3 consists of 13 residues. CDR1 and CDR2 (germline): MNHEY, SVGEGT. V was pared by 7 bases and J by 11 bases, with 11 bases of the junction left unmatched. CDR3 sequence (DNA): TGTGCCAGCACCGGACTAGCGCTCAATGAGCAGTACTTC. Protein product: CASTGLALNEQYF.

The chain carries TRBV27 and TRBJ2-7, with TRBD1 as a possible D gene (5 bases). The CDR3 has 13 amino acids. Trimming cost V 4 bases and J 7 bases, with 14 bases left between them. The V gene's germline CDR1 is MNHEY and CDR2 SMNVEV (reference sequence). The CDR3 DNA is TGTGCCAGCAGTTGGGCTCTGGACAATGAGCAGTACTTC. Protein: CASSWALDNEQYF.

This clonotype was detected only a few times. The chain has TRBV29-1 and TRBJ2-5; either TRBD1 or TRBD2 may supply D (6 bases each). Per the germline V gene, CDR1 is SQVTM and CDR2 is ANQGSEA. This CDR3 has 13 amino acids. The V gene lost 1 base and the J gene lost 4 bases, with 10 bases spanning the gap. This CDR3 reads CSVEAGAGETQYF. The CDR3, as DNA: TGCAGCGTTGAAGCGGGGGCTGGAGAGACCCAGTACTTC.

This clonotype was recorded only once. Relative to the germline gene, one junction end is altered; a read error may explain this. V gene TRBV9 combines with J gene TRBJ2-7; possibly TRBD2 for D (5 bases). The germline CDR1 and CDR2 sequences are SGDLS and YYNGEE. This CDR3 spans 13 amino acids. CDR3: CASGVGSSYEQYF. CDR3 sequence (DNA): TGTGCCAGCGGCGTGGGGAGCTCCTACGAGCAGTACTTC.

The chain joins TRBV7-6 to TRBJ2-5; D may be TRBD1 (6 bases). Germline V gene lookup returns CDR1 SGHVS and CDR2 FNYEAQ. V was clipped by 3 bases and J by 11 bases, with 22 bases between them. CDR3 size: 15 residues. CDR3 in DNA: TGTGCCAGCAGCTTGGAGGACAGATACTACAATGAGCAGTACTTC. Its protein product is CASSLEDRYYNEQYF.

Only a few counts were recorded for this clonotype. The gene calls are TRBV29-1 and TRBJ2-7; perhaps TRBD1 as D (6 bases). V lost 4 bases, J lost 0 bases, and 10 bases lay in between. Germline values: CDR1 SQVTM, CDR2 ANQGSEA. The CDR3 sequence is 13 residues long. The CDR3 reads CSVAQGFSYEQYF. CDR3 sequence (DNA): TGCAGCGTTGCACAGGGCTTCTCCTACGAGCAGTACTTC.

Concerning this clonotype itself: A much larger clone is a single base away; this may be a read error. The chain is built from TRBV4-2 and TRBJ2-1, with D maybe TRBD2 (6 bases). This CDR3 has 16 amino acids. Trimming removed 0 bases at V and 5 bases at J, with 14 bases between. Germline V lookup: CDR1 LGHNA, CDR2 YNFKEQ. This CDR3 is CASSQDAGKWDNEQFF. CDR3 in DNA: TGTGCCAGCAGCCAAGACGCGGGAAAGTGGGACAATGAGCAGTTCTTC.

The chain recombines TRBV5-6 with TRBJ2-4; 7 bases fit TRBD1. CDR1 is SGHDT, CDR2 YYEEEE, per germline. The V and J ends lost 0 bases and 6 bases, in that order; junction bases with no gene match: 6. The CDR3 has 15 residues. The DNA for the CDR3 is TGTGCCAGCAGCTTGGGAGGGGGCGCGGGAAACATTCAGTACTTC. This gives the protein CASSLGGGAGNIQYF. The full variable domain, with the rest looked up from reference TRBV5-6 and TRBJ2-4, is DAGVTQSPTHLIKTRGQQVTLRCSPKSGHDTVSWYQQALGQGPQFIFQYYEEEERQRGNFPDRFSGHQFPNYSSELNVNALLLGDSALYLCASSLGGGAGNIQYFGAGTRLSVL.

The chain carries TRBV21-1 and TRBJ1-1; the table's TRBD1 call for D was not verified on the DNA. TRBV21-1 is labeled a pseudogene. The CDR3 is 12 amino acids. The CDR3 here is CASSKRATEAFF. Here the CDR3 DNA reads TGTGCCAGCAGCAAACGGGCGACTGAAGCTTTCTTT.